This entry lists 26 T cell receptor beta chains sequenced from one sample in a study of blood T cell repertoires in COVID-19. The repertoire was sequenced with immunoSEQ multiplex PCR; TCRdb's copy has only in-frame clones and lacks some. The sample lists a few hundred thousand clones; approximately 86% were seen once. The specimen was PBMCs or T cells enriched from blood (not recorded which). Receptors originate from a woman in her 50s who had recovered from COVID-19.

This chain links TRBV6-4 with TRBJ2-1; 7 bases agree with TRBD2. V lost 6 bases to trimming and J lost 5 bases; unmatched junction nucleotides: 7. CDR3 length: 14 residues. Germline CDR1 is MRHNA and CDR2 is SNTAGT. The CDR3 sequence: CASSDGLADNEQFF. The CDR3 region has the DNA TGTGCCAGCAGCGATGGTCTAGCGGACAATGAGCAGTTCTTC.

This sequence joins TRBV28 and TRBJ2-7, with 10 bases identical to TRBD1. Germline CDR1 and CDR2: MDHEN and SYDVKM. The CDR3 length is 14 residues. V shed 5 bases, J shed 1 base, and the junction held 2 bases outside the gene matches. Here the CDR3 DNA reads TGTGCCAGCAGTGGGACAGGGGTTTCCTACGAGCAGTACTTC. It encodes CASSGTGVSYEQYF.

V gene TRBV5-1 combines with J gene TRBJ2-7, with 12 bases aligning to TRBD1. CDR1 is SGHRS and CDR2 is YFSETQ in the germline V gene. This CDR3 comprises 20 residues. J gave up 0 bases and V 3 bases, and 16 bases lay outside the gene matches. The CDR3 region has the DNA TGCGCCAGCAGCTGGAAGCCGGGACAGGGGGCCACATTGACCTCCTACGAGCAGTACTTC. Translation: CASSWKPGQGATLTSYEQYF.

The chain links TRBV7-9 to TRBJ1-1; TRBD1 is a possible D gene (5 bases). CDR3 length equals 16 residues. V lost 3 bases and J 0 bases, leaving 14 bases between the germline ends. Per germline, CDR1 SEHNR and CDR2 FQNEAQ (reference sequence). CDR3 amino acids: CASSLGRGHMNTEAFF. For the CDR3, the DNA is TGTGCCAGCAGCTTGGGAAGGGGCCACATGAACACTGAAGCTTTCTTT.

The chain uses TRBV10-3 and TRBJ1-3, with D unresolved. The V gene's germline CDR1 is ENHRY and CDR2 SYGVKD. V gave up 7 bases and J gave up 0 bases, with 7 bases separating them. The CDR3 has 13 amino acids. The CDR3 DNA is TGTGCCATCACCCATAGCTCTGGAAACACCATATATTTT. Protein sequence: CAITHSSGNTIYF.

This clone appeared a single time. The chain joins TRBV19 to TRBJ1-4, with D uncertain. V lost 9 bases and J 8 bases, leaving 22 bases between the germline ends. Germline CDR1 LNHDA, CDR2 SQIVND (reference sequence). The CDR3 loop spans 15 amino acids. The CDR3 DNA follows: TGTGCCAGAGATAAGTGGATGGCCACTAGGGAAAAACTGTTTTTT. It encodes CARDKWMATREKLFF.

This clone was seen more than once but under ten times. The chain uses TRBV11-1 and TRBJ1-6; D is perhaps TRBD1 (6 bases). From germline, CDR1 is SGHAT and CDR2 FQDESV (reference sequence). CDR3 length: 14 residues. The V gene lost 5 bases and the J gene lost 10 bases, with 15 bases spanning the gap. CDR3 in DNA: TGTGCCAGCAGCGAACAGGGAAGAGAATCACCCCTCCACTTT. Protein: CASSEQGRESPLHF.

In its sample, this clone was seen once. The chain uses TRBV7-9 and TRBJ2-7; 10 nucleotides align to TRBD1. This CDR3 contains 15 residues. Losses at the gene ends were 2 bases for V and 5 bases for J; bases not matched to a gene: 6. Germline V lookup: CDR1 SEHNR, CDR2 FQNEAQ (reference sequence). This chain's CDR3 is CASSLMGQGLDEQYF. Here the CDR3 DNA reads TGTGCCAGCAGCTTAATGGGACAGGGGCTTGACGAGCAGTACTTC.

The chain joins TRBV10-3 to TRBJ1-2, with a weak D call TRBD1 (5 bases). The V gene lost 8 bases and the J gene lost 5 bases, with 21 bases spanning the gap. The germline CDR1 and CDR2 sequences are ENHRY and SYGVKD. The CDR3 spans 15 residues. This CDR3 is CAIGGTDTTEYGYTF. CDR3 in DNA: TGTGCCATCGGCGGGACCGACACAACGGAGTATGGCTACACCTTC.

This chain uses TRBV7-9 with TRBJ1-4; TRBD1 aligns across 9 bases. The CDR3 consists of 15 residues. CDR1 is SEHNR and CDR2 is FQNEAQ in the germline V gene (reference sequence). The V and J ends lost 5 bases and 6 bases, in that order; junction bases with no gene match: 7. CDR3 loop: CASSPRTGVDEKLFF. CDR3 DNA sequence: TGTGCCAGCAGCCCCCGGACAGGGGTGGATGAAAAACTGTTTTTT.

For this clone: The sample contains more than one DNA sequence encoding this CDR3. The rearrangement joins TRBV19 to TRBJ2-7; 12 bases fit TRBD2. J gave up 2 bases and V 3 bases, and 2 bases lay outside the gene matches. The CDR3 totals 15 residues. Germline V gene lookup returns CDR1 LNHDA and CDR2 SQIVND (reference sequence). The CDR3 nucleotides read TGTGCCAGTAGTATCGGACTAGCGGGAACCTACGAGCAGTACTTC. This translates into CASSIGLAGTYEQYF.

The rearrangement links TRBV10-3 to TRBJ1-6, with 7 bases that match TRBD1. This CDR3 contains 18 residues. Germline loops: CDR1 ENHRY, CDR2 SYGVKD. V was clipped by 5 bases and J by 7 bases; unmatched bases: 17. CDR3 coding DNA: TGTGCCATCAGTTCCTCCACCGGCAGGGACAGCCACAATTCACCCCTCCACTTT. It encodes CAISSSTGRDSHNSPLHF.

The chain employs TRBV19 and TRBJ2-1; D may be TRBD2 (5 bases). This CDR3 has 15 amino acids. Per germline, CDR1 LNHDA and CDR2 SQIVND (reference sequence). Trimming pared 5 bases from V and 7 bases from J, leaving 18 bases between. The CDR3 DNA reads TGTGCCAGTAGTGACCCCCGCGGAGGCAGAAATGAGCAGTTCTTC. This translates into CASSDPRGGRNEQFF. Based on the CDR3 plus reference TRBV19 and TRBJ2-1, the full variable domain is DGGITQSPKYLFRKEGQNVTLSCEQNLNHDAMYWYRQDPGQGLRLIYYSQIVNDFQKGDIAEGYSVSREKKESFPLTVTSAQKNPTAFYLCASSDPRGGRNEQFFGPGTRLTVL.

This clone was recorded a few times. The chain links TRBV11-3 to TRBJ2-5, with a possible D match to TRBD2 (6 bases). The CDR3 runs to 14 residues. Trimming removed 0 bases from V and 4 bases from J, with 9 bases in between. Looked up from germline, CDR1 is SGHNT and CDR2 is YENEEA. The CDR3 nucleotides are TGTGCCAGCAGCTTAGACGGGAGAGGAGAGACCCAGTACTTC. Amino acids: CASSLDGRGETQYF.

V and J are TRBV3-1 (or the pseudogene TRBV3-2) and TRBJ2-3; D is perhaps TRBD1 (5 bases). Germline assignment: CDR1 LGHDT and CDR2 YNNKEL (reference sequence). V was pared by 0 bases and J by 6 bases, with 16 bases between. The CDR3 length is 16 residues. The CDR3 region is CASSQDIRVRTDTQYF. CDR3 nucleotide sequence: TGTGCCAGCAGCCAAGATATCAGGGTAAGAACGGATACGCAGTATTTT.

The CDR3 DNA reads TGTGCCGCGGACAAGAGCAATCAGCCCCAGCATTTT. It is translated as CAADKSNQPQHF. This chain uses TRBV28 with TRBJ1-5; TRBD1 might be the D (5 bases). The ends were cut back, 11 bases at V and 1 base at J, with 9 bases in the middle. The CDR3 sequence is 12 residues long. Germline-derived CDR1 and CDR2 are MDHEN and SYDVKM.

This rearrangement joins TRBV2 to TRBJ1-2; a possible D gene is TRBD1 (6 bases). The length of the CDR3 is 16 residues. Trimming took 4 bases from V and 6 from J, leaving 21 bases between them. Germline V lookup: CDR1 SNHLY, CDR2 FYNNEI. CDR3 protein: CASSGINVYRVDGYTF. Written as DNA, the CDR3 is TGTGCCAGCAGTGGAATCAACGTTTACAGGGTCGATGGCTACACCTTC. The entire variable domain, with the rest obtained from reference TRBV2 and TRBJ1-2, is as follows: EPEVTQTPSHQVTQMGQEVILRCVPISNHLYFYWYRQILGQKVEFLVSFYNNEISEKSEIFDDQFSVERPDGSNFTLKIRSTKLEDSAMYFCASSGINVYRVDGYTFGSGTRLTVV.

This clone was detected only a few times. V gene TRBV28 combines with J gene TRBJ2-1, with 9 nucleotides matching TRBD2. Germline V gene data show CDR1 as MDHEN and CDR2 as SYDVKM. The V gene end was trimmed by 3 bases and the J gene end by 7 bases; junction bases not matched to a gene: 7. The length of the CDR3 is 15 residues. As DNA, the CDR3 is TGTGCCAGCAGTTTTCTAGGGACTAGCTCTAATGAGCAGTTCTTC. Translated, it gives CASSFLGTSSNEQFF.

J is TRBJ2-7 and V is TRBV27; TRBD1 aligns across 10 bases. There are 15 residues in the CDR3. Germline loops: CDR1 MNHEY, CDR2 SMNVEV (reference sequence). V was clipped by 6 bases and J by 0 bases; unmatched bases: 5. Here the CDR3 reads CASRPDRGSSYEQYF. DNA of the CDR3: TGTGCCAGCAGACCGGACAGGGGGAGCTCCTACGAGCAGTACTTC.

V usage is TRBV10-3 and J usage is TRBJ1-4; tentative D call: TRBD1 (6 bases). The CDR3 sequence is 14 residues long. V gave up 10 bases and J gave up 6 bases, with 18 bases separating them. CDR1 and CDR2 (germline): ENHRY, SYGVKD. This CDR3 is CATQGQKDDEKLFF. The CDR3 region has the DNA TGTGCCACACAAGGACAGAAGGACGATGAAAAACTGTTTTTT.

The CDR3 region has the DNA TGTGCCAGCAGCCATCCGGGGACTAGCACAGATACGCAGTATTTT. This gives the protein CASSHPGTSTDTQYF. The J gene is TRBJ2-3, the V gene TRBV3-1 (or the pseudogene TRBV3-2), with D tentatively TRBD2 (6 bases). There are 15 residues in the CDR3. V gave up 3 bases and J gave up 0 bases, with 10 bases separating them. Germline CDR1 and CDR2: LGHDT and YNNKEL (reference sequence).

The J gene is TRBJ1-1, the V gene TRBV5-1; D possibly corresponds to TRBD1 (6 bases). The V end was cut by 0 bases, the J end by 4 bases, with 13 bases between. This CDR3 comprises 15 residues. CDR1 and CDR2 (germline): SGHRS, YFSETQ. This CDR3 is CASSLGAGAGTEAFF. The CDR3 DNA is TGCGCCAGCAGCTTGGGTGCGGGGGCGGGCACTGAAGCTTTCTTT.

This chain connects TRBV7-2 to TRBJ2-3, with 7 bases matching TRBD1. The CDR3 covers 15 residues. V lost 5 bases and J lost 2; bases outside the gene matches: 7. Germline lookup yields CDR1 SGHTA and CDR2 FQGNSA. CDR3 loop: CASSPRDRITDTQYF. The CDR3 bases are TGTGCCAGCAGCCCCCGGGACAGAATCACAGATACGCAGTATTTT.

The rearrangement links TRBV6-1 to TRBJ2-7, with D perhaps matching TRBD1 (5 bases). Trimming took 1 base from V and 1 from J, leaving 14 bases between them. Germline CDR1 reads MNHNS; CDR2 reads SASEGT. This CDR3 comprises 16 residues. Here the CDR3 reads CASSEGDSKPSYEQYF. Written as DNA, the CDR3 is TGTGCCAGCAGTGAAGGCGACAGTAAACCTTCCTACGAGCAGTACTTC.

This clone was found once. This chain uses TRBV10-2 with TRBJ2-3; D possibly corresponds to TRBD2 (6 bases). The V end lost 8 bases, the J end lost 0 bases, and 15 bases lay between the germline ends. This CDR3 has 15 amino acids. The germline CDR1 and CDR2 sequences are WSHSY and SAAADI. This CDR3 is CASLSEGTSTDTQYF. The CDR3 DNA reads as TGCGCCAGCTTGTCGGAGGGGACTAGCACAGATACGCAGTATTTT.

The CDR3 DNA sequence: TGTGCCAGCGGGACTAGCCGGAACACCTACAATGAGCAGTTCTTC. Its translation: CASGTSRNTYNEQFF. V is TRBV3-1 (or the pseudogene TRBV3-2) and J is TRBJ2-1; 9 nucleotides line up with TRBD2. V gave up 8 bases and J gave up 2 bases; unmatched junction bases: 7. Germline V lookup: CDR1 LGHDT, CDR2 YNNKEL (reference sequence). The CDR3 loop spans 15 amino acids.